The 10 T cell receptor beta chains reported below all come from one sample, sequenced in a study of identical twins. MiXCR, applied by TCRdb to the 5' RACE reads, yields one record per CDR3 protein. This table holds about 700,000 distinct CDR3 sequences, about 9.4% found once. Another study also made use of these data, one on yellow fever vaccine responses in identical twins.

The sample consisted of PBMCs. These receptor sequences come from a woman between 18 and 29 years old in good health.

Ten or more counts support this clonotype. The V call is TRBV6-5, the J call TRBJ2-2, with 9 bases lining up with TRBD2. CDR3 size: 15 residues. The J segment lost 7 bases and the V segment lost 2 bases, leaving 5 bases of the junction unmatched. Germline V lookup: CDR1 MNHEY, CDR2 SVGAGI. Here the CDR3 DNA reads TGTGCCAGCAGTTACGTGCGGGAGGGAGACGGGGAGCTGTTTTTT. Its protein product is CASSYVREGDGELFF.

The chain has TRBV4-3 and TRBJ2-2; D not certain. Trimming removed 0 bases at V and 2 bases at J, with 10 bases between. The CDR3 is 16 amino acids. Germline V gene sequence: CDR1 LGHNA, CDR2 YSLEER. The CDR3 sequence is CASSQDAEINTGELFF. The CDR3 bases are TGCGCCAGCAGCCAAGACGCCGAGATCAACACCGGGGAGCTGTTTTTT.

This chain links TRBV29-1 with TRBJ2-5; D ambiguous. The CDR3 length is 12 residues. V lost 4 bases and J 5 bases, leaving 11 bases between the germline ends. Germline CDR1 SQVTM, CDR2 ANQGSEA. The DNA of the CDR3 is TGCAGCGTTGCGCACACGAGGGAGACCCAGTACTTC. This sequence encodes CSVAHTRETQYF.

This clonotype was seen many times. The chain couples TRBV7-9 to TRBJ2-5, with D perhaps given as TRBD1 or TRBD2 (5 bases each). Trimming cost V 3 bases and J 3 bases, with 14 bases left between them. Germline CDR1 reads SEHNR; CDR2 reads FQNEAQ (reference sequence). This CDR3 has 15 residues. Here the CDR3 reads CASSFLVGTEETQYF. CDR3 coding DNA: TGTGCCAGCAGCTTCTTGGTCGGGACGGAAGAGACCCAGTACTTC.

This clonotype was detected many times. V is TRBV7-2 and J is TRBJ2-7; D not certain. The germline gives CDR1 SGHTA, CDR2 FQGNSA. CDR3 length: 15 residues. Trimming removed 5 bases at V and 0 bases at J, with 14 bases between. CDR3 nucleotide sequence: TGTGCCAGCAGCCCCCGTAGAAGCCTCTCCTACGAGCAGTACTTC. Encoded protein: CASSPRRSLSYEQYF. The complete variable domain, with remaining parts taken from reference TRBV7-2 and TRBJ2-7, reads GAGVSQSPSNKVTEKGKDVELRCDPISGHTALYWYRQSLGQGLEFLIYFQGNSAPDKSGLPSDRFSAERTGGSVSTLTIQRTQQEDSAVYLCASSPRRSLSYEQYFGPGTRLTVT.

The chain employs TRBV4-1 and TRBJ2-7; tentative D call: TRBD1 (5 bases). V dropped 5 bases and J dropped 3 bases, with 11 bases sitting between them. The germline CDR1 and CDR2 sequences are MGHRA and YSYEKL. The CDR3 contains 13 residues. The CDR3, as DNA: TGCGCCAGCAGCGTGACAGTGGACTACGAGCAGTACTTC. Translated, it gives CASSVTVDYEQYF.

This clonotype was detected ten times or more. The chain recombines TRBV10-3 with TRBJ2-7; D may be TRBD1 (6 bases). There are 12 residues in the CDR3. Germline V gives CDR1 ENHRY, CDR2 SYGVKD. Trimming left V 3 bases short and J 6 bases short, with 9 bases between. As DNA, the CDR3 is TGTGCCATCAGTGAAGCAGGGGTCGAGCAGTACTTC. Residues: CAISEAGVEQYF.

The V and J genes are TRBV7-9 and TRBJ2-7; D is perhaps TRBD1 or TRBD2 (5 bases each). This CDR3 comprises 14 residues. From germline, CDR1 is SEHNR and CDR2 FQNEAQ (reference sequence). Deletions cut 5 bases from V and 6 bases from J, with 17 bases between. DNA for the CDR3: TGTGCCAGCAGCCTAAATGGGGGAGTCGGCGAGCAGTACTTC. Its protein is CASSLNGGVGEQYF.

This clonotype was seen at least ten times. The chain has TRBV20-1 and TRBJ2-1, with 11 bases identical to TRBD2. The germline V gene has CDR1 DFQATT and CDR2 SNEGSKA (reference sequence). J was trimmed by 4 bases and V by 0 bases; bases with no gene match: 5. The CDR3 spans 16 residues. The CDR3 here is CSARDSSSGGYNEQFF. The CDR3 DNA sequence: TGCAGTGCTAGAGATTCCTCTAGCGGGGGGTACAATGAGCAGTTCTTC.

This clonotype has more than one count but fewer than ten. The CDR3 region has the DNA TGTGCCACCAGTGGCTCTCTGGGACTCCCCGGGACGTCCAATGAGCAGTTCTTC. Residues: CATSGSLGLPGTSNEQFF. The chain recombines TRBV24-1 with TRBJ2-1, with TRBD2 as a possible D gene (6 bases). Germline V gene sequence: CDR1 KGHDR, CDR2 SFDVKD. CDR3 size: 18 residues. The V and J ends lost 5 bases and 6 bases respectively, with 25 bases between them.